Described below is a single T cell receptor beta chain sequence and its context. The method was immunoSEQ multiplex PCR; TCRdb's version includes in-frame clones alone and lacks a portion of them. The table shows approximately 12,000 clones, with around 74% occurring only once. The CDR3 has 16 amino acids. V shed 2 bases, J shed 2 bases, and the junction held 6 bases outside the gene matches. From germline, CDR1 is SGHRS and CDR2 YFSETQ. This specimen comes from a study of T cell clonotyping in hematopoietic cell transplantation. The chain is built from TRBV5-1 and TRBJ2-2; 7 bases map to TRBD2. This receptor was taken from a male patient between 55 and 70 years old who had an allogeneic stem cell transplant from an unrelated donor, so the T cells may come from the graft donor. Some clones in this sample may be carry-over from other donors' samples. The sequencing used peripheral blood mononuclear cells, collected 180 days after allogeneic stem cell transplant. Here the CDR3 DNA reads TGCGCCAGCAGCTTCCCGGGGGGAATCAACACCGGGGAGCTGTTTTTT. Translated: CASSFPGGINTGELFF.